Each of the 10 T cell receptor beta chains below was sequenced from the same sample in a study of T cell clones after liver transplantation. The assay was immunoSEQ multiplex PCR, and TCRdb's table has in-frame clones only and misses some. The sample gives about 75,000 clones, roughly 80% of which show up once; less than 2.5% is in the top ten. Here the sequenced sample was CD4+ T cells from blood, taken around 50 months after liver transplant. These TCRs come from a human patient who received a liver transplant. The graft donor may have given rise to some T cells.

This chain joins TRBV7-3 and TRBJ1-1, with 7 nucleotides matching TRBD1. With V trimmed by 5 bases and J by 6 bases, 6 bases remained unmatched. CDR1 is SGHTA and CDR2 is FQGTGA in the germline V gene. The CDR3 sequence is 13 residues long. In DNA form, the CDR3 reads TGTGCCAGCAGCCTGGCGCAGGGGGCTGAAGCTTTCTTT. This sequence encodes CASSLAQGAEAFF.

The gene calls are TRBV19 and TRBJ1-1; D might be TRBD1 (5 bases). V lost 5 bases, J lost 2 bases, and 12 bases lay in between. The CDR3 has 14 amino acids. CDR1 and CDR2 from the germline V gene are LNHDA and SQIVND (reference sequence). CDR3 DNA: TGTGCCAGTAGTGACCCAGGGAGAAACACTGAAGCTTTCTTT. This encodes CASSDPGRNTEAFF.

This chain joins TRBV7-2 and TRBJ2-7; TRBD1 matches at 9 bases. The germline CDR1 and CDR2 sequences are SGHTA and FQGNSA. J was trimmed by 1 base and V by 1 base; bases with no gene match: 2. The CDR3 is made up of 15 amino acids. The CDR3 spells CASSLGGTGSYEQYF. CDR3 nucleotides: TGTGCCAGCAGCTTAGGTGGGACAGGGTCCTACGAGCAGTACTTC.

CDR3 nucleotide sequence: TGCGCCAGCAGCTTGGAGCAAGGTTACACCGGGGAGCTGTTTTTT. It translates to CASSLEQGYTGELFF. The chain has TRBV5-1 and TRBJ2-2; D not certain. Trimming removed 0 bases at V and 3 bases at J, with 9 bases between. The CDR3 runs to 15 residues. Germline-derived CDR1 and CDR2 are SGHRS and YFSETQ.

This clone was detected only once. V gene TRBV11-3 combines with J gene TRBJ1-2; D gene uncertain. CDR3 size: 12 residues. V lost 3 bases, J lost 7 bases, and 9 bases lay in between. CDR1 and CDR2 (germline): SGHNT, YENEEA. The CDR3 spells CASSLGKVGYTF. The CDR3 bases are TGTGCCAGCAGCTTGGGAAAAGTTGGCTACACCTTC. Together with reference TRBV11-3 and TRBJ1-2, the CDR3 gives the full variable domain: EAGVVQSPRYKIIEKKQPVAFWCNPISGHNTLYWYLQNLGQGPELLIRYENEEAVDDSQLPKDRFSAERLKGVDSTLKIQPAELGDSAVYLCASSLGKVGYTFGSGTRLTVV.

The J gene is TRBJ2-3, the V gene TRBV2, with a tentative D call TRBD1 (7 bases). This CDR3 is built from 16 residues. V dropped 3 bases and J dropped 0 bases, with 13 bases sitting between them. The germline gives CDR1 SNHLY, CDR2 FYNNEI. This CDR3 reads CASSDKTGRSTDTQYF. The CDR3 nucleotides are TGTGCCAGCAGTGATAAGACAGGGAGGAGCACAGATACGCAGTATTTT.

A single count supports this clone. The chain joins TRBV6-5 to TRBJ2-4; the match to TRBD2 covers 9 bases. The CDR3 sequence is 15 residues long. The V segment lost 2 bases and the J segment 6 bases; nucleotides outside the gene matches: 5. Germline CDR1 MNHEY, CDR2 SVGAGI. Here the CDR3 reads CASSYGRGGLNIQYF. The CDR3 DNA is TGTGCCAGCAGTTACGGGCGGGGGGGCCTAAACATTCAGTACTTC.

This CDR3 reads CASCSAGRAYEQYF. CDR3 coding DNA: TGTGCCAGCTGTTCCGCGGGGAGGGCCTACGAGCAGTACTTC. The V gene is TRBV28, the J gene TRBJ2-7, with 7 bases lining up with TRBD2. Germline assignment: CDR1 MDHEN and CDR2 SYDVKM. The CDR3 consists of 14 residues. V shed 8 bases and J 2 bases; nucleotides not matched to a gene: 9. Looking up the rest from reference TRBV28 and TRBJ2-7 gives the full variable domain: DVKVTQSSRYLVKRTGEKVFLECVQDMDHENMFWYRQDPGLGLRLIYFSYDVKMKEKGDIPEGYSVSREKKERFSLILESASTNQTSMYLCASCSAGRAYEQYFGPGTRLTVT.

This chain joins TRBV12-5 and TRBJ2-2, with 8 positions matching TRBD2. The CDR3 sequence is 16 residues long. V was clipped by 5 bases and J by 5 bases; unmatched bases: 10. Germline values: CDR1 LGHNT, CDR2 FRNRAP. This chain's CDR3 is CASGDESGGSTGELFF. The CDR3 DNA is TGTGCTAGTGGTGACGAAAGCGGGGGTTCAACCGGGGAGCTGTTTTTT.

The chain carries TRBV18 and TRBJ2-1; TRBD2 aligns across 11 bases. The length of the CDR3 is 16 residues. Per the germline V gene, CDR1 is KGHSH and CDR2 is LQKENI. The V gene end was trimmed by 0 bases and the J gene end by 7 bases; junction bases not matched to a gene: 5. This CDR3 is CASSPPGTSGSNEQFF. CDR3 nucleotides: TGTGCCAGCTCACCACCGGGGACTAGCGGCTCTAATGAGCAGTTCTTC.